This paragraph reports one T cell receptor (beta chain). A Seattle source enrolled patients during active infection and followed them longitudinally. This specimen comes from a study of blood T cell repertoires in COVID-19. Study-level background: Samples came from the United States, Italy and Spain, spanning acute and convalescent COVID-19.

The CDR3 has 13 residues. Germline V lookup: CDR1 SGHTA, CDR2 FQGNSA. V shed 5 bases and J 13 bases; nucleotides not matched to a gene: 12. Per the original data handling: Amplification from reference gene primers served as the basis for estimated nucleated cell counts. Sequenced by immunoSEQ multiplex PCR; TCRdb stores in-frame clones only, minus some. V, J and clone size are those of that table, while D and trimming were read from the DNA. The data hold roughly 110,000 clones, with 60% to 85% observed a single time. This clonotype originated in a man older than 75 with COVID-19, enrolled during active disease. The chain has TRBV7-2 and TRBJ2-7, with TRBD1 matching over 9 bases. The sample consisted of peripheral blood. CDR3: CASSPRPGQGIYF. The CDR3 bases are TGTGCCAGCAGCCCCCGTCCAGGACAGGGGATTTACTTC.